The clone carrying this TCR beta chain was picked up many times. Its specificity is not known. This CDR3 comprises 14 residues. Germline V gene lookup returns CDR1 SGDLS and CDR2 YYNGEE. V shed 4 bases and J shed 0 bases, with 8 bases lying between them. TCRdb reanalyzed the PCR reads via MiXCR. The table has 40,000 to 45,000 clones, around 16% seen once; the top ten hold approximately 3.8%. This entry belongs to a study of metastatic and nonmetastatic thyroid tumors. Study conclusions and caveats: Malignant thyroid tumors reportedly exceeded benign nodules significantly in TCR beta diversity, with the difference appearing in blood and tumor.

Ahead of thyroid surgery, no patient had received treatment of any kind. The material sequenced was blood. The receptor's source is a female donor with papillary thyroid cancer or a benign thyroid nodule (not recorded which). Some clones in this sample may be carry-over from other donors' samples. The gene calls are TRBV9 and TRBJ1-3; D is ambiguous. The CDR3 reads CASSQETSGNTIYF. Written as DNA, the CDR3 is TGTGCCAGCAGCCAGGAGACCTCTGGAAACACCATATATTTT.